This TCR beta chain originates from a study of identical twins listed by TCRdb under 2016. In terms of the full investigation: The study deep-sequenced TCR alpha and beta repertoires from monozygotic twins, unrelated adults of various ages and cord blood to test whether fetal clonotypes persist. To rule out contamination, replicate twin experiments were performed at different times with different library preparation protocols.

General conclusions and limits of the study: Compared with coincidental sharing between unrelated individuals, out-of-frame TCR alpha sequences shared between twins showed an excess of sequences with low generation probability. Out-of-frame TCR alpha sharing in monozygotic twins was systematically underestimated by recombination models, whereas sharing between unrelated individuals was in agreement with the recombination models. Fewer insertions were carried by abundant cord blood beta clonotypes; a weaker similar trend was observed in young adult naive repertoires, while no such trend was observed in memory repertoires. Invariant T cells such as MAIT and iNKT could partly confound zero-insertion analyses, though diverse VJ usage argued against this for most clonotypes. Conclusions relied on cross-sectional statistical analysis, since the same donors could not be followed over many years. In beta out-of-frame sequences, excess twin sharing was weaker, because having fewer shared sequences lowered the signal-to-noise ratio.

Preparation of the library involved 5' RACE. TCRdb shows the sequencer as Illumina HiSeq 2000. Template switching added a universal primer binding site, and the final cDNA carried a unique molecular identifier that allowed TCR cDNA molecules to be counted accurately. Specific primers in the conserved constant-segment region were used to synthesize first-strand cDNA for TCR alpha and beta chains. To control for contamination, each cDNA library was double barcoded with a SMART-Mk sample barcode plus Illumina barcodes. Two successive PCR steps introduced TruSeq adapter sequences along with Illumina sample barcodes. TCR alpha and beta cDNA libraries were sequenced on the Illumina HiSeq platform with custom primers. Processing in the source paper ran as follows. Unique molecular identifiers were extracted from raw reads with MiGEC, and CDR3 positions were determined with MiXCR. Recombination models were inferred per individual with the repgenHMM and IGoR tools using an EM algorithm. Shared clonotype analysis was performed with the tcR package in R, normalizing sharing by the product of cloneset sizes. To study raw recombination without the effects of thymic and clonal selection, out-of-frame nonproductive sequences were analyzed. TCRdb reprocessing: public reads trimmed at Q25 with fastp, clones called with MiXCR, in-frame beta chains kept. Each record represents a unique CDR3 protein, reported with the most common genes and DNA among its rows. TCRdb's processing, not the authors', yielded these V and J calls. This sample has fewer than 650,000 distinct CDR3 sequences in its table, and roughly 7.2% of those were observed once. 1.6% of the sample goes to the ten largest clones.

This clonotype showed up many times. Its antigen is unknown. No base quality values were provided; no much bigger clone lies one nucleotide off. Only healthy Caucasian donors were included. The twin cohort comprised three pairs of female monozygotic twins, all aged roughly 18 to 30 years. Peripheral blood mononuclear cells were the source from which RNA for the TCR libraries was isolated. Separately, the same data were catalogued under a study of yellow fever vaccine responses in identical twins. Reported in the second study: According to the authors, in identical twins the way T cells responded to vaccination appeared partly convergent and partly personalized. In identical twins, the study followed T cell clones that responded to the vaccine with precision.

The TCR was taken from a woman aged 18-35 years in good health. The sample consisted of PBMCs.

The CDR3 region: CASSLLRNTDTQYF. The sequenced DNA: TGTGCCAGCAGTTTACTGCGGAACACAGATACGCAGTATTTT. Recombination joined TRBV12-3 or TRBV12-4 with TRBJ2-3; no D gene can be assigned with confidence. V and J are truncated by 2 bases and 2 bases respectively, leaving an intervening sequence of 8 bases. Its CDR3 holds 14 amino acids, cysteine through phenylalanine. The sequence is cut down to CDR3 DNA, 42 bases in frame from base 1.